Listed here are 27 T cell receptor beta chains from one sample, sequenced in a study of T cells after yellow fever vaccination. In TCRdb, the 5' RACE reads were re-called with MiXCR into one record per CDR3 protein. The repertoire holds 500,000 to 650,000 distinct CDR3 sequences, roughly an eighth seen once, with more than 12% in the top ten. The sample consisted of PBMCs, taken on the day of the yellow fever booster vaccination. The receptors were sampled from a man between 25 and 39 years old who received the YFV17D yellow fever vaccine.

This clonotype was counted between two and nine times. The chain carries TRBV10-1 and TRBJ1-1; tentatively, D is TRBD1 (5 bases). The CDR3 consists of 13 residues. The V end lost 5 bases, the J end lost 6 bases, and 13 bases lay between the germline ends. The germline CDR1 and CDR2 sequences are WNHNN and SYGVQD (reference sequence). Here the CDR3 reads CASSSPGRSEAFF. In DNA, the CDR3 is TGCGCCAGCAGTAGCCCGGGGCGTTCTGAAGCTTTCTTT.

This clonotype was seen a few times. This chain connects TRBV20-1 to TRBJ2-2; no clear D gene. CDR3 length: 16 residues. Trimming removed 0 bases from V and 2 bases from J, with 13 bases in between. Germline CDR1 and CDR2: DFQATT and SNEGSKA (reference sequence). In nucleotides, the CDR3 is TGCAGTGCTAGAGATTCGGTACTATACAACACCGGGGAGCTGTTTTTT. It yields the protein CSARDSVLYNTGELFF.

The chain is built from TRBV18 and TRBJ1-5; no clear D. Germline V lookup: CDR1 KGHSH, CDR2 LQKENI. The germline V and J ends were trimmed by 3 bases and 7 bases, with 16 bases remaining between them. This CDR3 comprises 15 residues. The chain's CDR3 is CASSPGDAVSQPQHF. Written as DNA, the CDR3 is TGTGCCAGCTCACCGGGCGACGCCGTATCGCAGCCCCAGCATTTT.

This chain joins TRBV20-1 and TRBJ2-7; a possible D gene is TRBD1 (6 bases). The V gene lost 5 bases and the J gene lost 5 bases, with 13 bases spanning the gap. The CDR3 is 12 amino acids. CDR1 is DFQATT and CDR2 is SNEGSKA in the germline V gene (reference sequence). CDR3 sequence reads: CSARQVTDEQYF. The CDR3 DNA follows: TGCAGTGCTCGACAGGTTACCGACGAGCAGTACTTC.

This chain connects TRBV7-2 to TRBJ2-7; TRBD1 or TRBD2 may be the D gene (5 bases each). The V end lost 1 base, the J end lost 2 bases, and 15 bases lay between the germline ends. The germline CDR1 and CDR2 sequences are SGHTA and FQGNSA. The length of the CDR3 is 16 residues. CDR3 residues: CASSLDGRVGAYEQYF. CDR3 in DNA: TGTGCCAGCAGCTTAGATGGCAGGGTGGGGGCCTACGAGCAGTACTTC.

This clonotype was counted a few times. This sequence joins TRBV5-4 and TRBJ1-2; D perhaps matches TRBD1 (6 bases). V dropped 1 base and J dropped 4 bases, with 11 bases sitting between them. Germline lookup yields CDR1 SGHNT and CDR2 YYREEE (reference sequence). This CDR3 is built from 14 residues. The CDR3 DNA sequence: TGTGCCAGCAGCTTGCCGGGGGCGAGCTATGGCTACACCTTC. Translating gives CASSLPGASYGYTF.

The table lists this clonotype with a few counts. This rearrangement joins TRBV27 to TRBJ2-1; 14 positions match TRBD2. CDR1 is MNHEY and CDR2 is SMNVEV in the germline V gene (reference sequence). The CDR3 totals 18 residues. The J segment lost 3 bases and the V segment lost 5 bases, leaving 9 bases of the junction unmatched. CDR3 protein: CASSLGLAGGGIYNEQFF. In nucleotides, the CDR3 is TGTGCCAGCAGTCTCGGACTAGCGGGAGGCGGAATCTACAATGAGCAGTTCTTC.

This clonotype came up a few times. The CDR3 DNA reads TGTGCCAGCAGCCTTCGGACATGGAGCGCCCCTGAGCTCGAGCAGTACTTC. It encodes CASSLRTWSAPELEQYF. V usage is TRBV5-6 and J usage is TRBJ2-7; D possibly corresponds to TRBD1 (5 bases). From germline, CDR1 is SGHDT and CDR2 YYEEEE. This CDR3 comprises 17 residues. V shed 4 bases and J shed 6 bases, with 26 bases lying between them.

This clonotype has just a few counts. The chain uses TRBV28 and TRBJ2-5, with TRBD1 matching over 8 bases. V shed 5 bases, J shed 6 bases, and the junction held 14 bases outside the gene matches. This CDR3 spans 16 amino acids. Germline V CDR1 and CDR2: MDHEN, SYDVKM. This chain's CDR3 is CASSAGGHPLLKTQYF. CDR3 coding DNA: TGTGCCAGCAGTGCAGGGGGCCACCCTTTGTTAAAGACCCAGTACTTC.

There are a few counts of this clonotype. V gene TRBV12-3 or TRBV12-4 combines with J gene TRBJ2-7; D gene unclear. This CDR3 comprises 11 residues. Trimming stripped 7 bases from V and 7 bases from J, with 11 bases between. DNA for the CDR3: TGTGCCAGCACCTTAGGGCGAGAGCAGTACTTC. It translates to CASTLGREQYF.

This clonotype has only a few counts. The chain recombines TRBV9 with TRBJ1-6, with 7 nucleotides matching TRBD1. The CDR3 contains 16 residues. Germline CDR1 is SGDLS and CDR2 is YYNGEE. Unmatched junction bases numbered 6, after V lost 1 base and J lost 5 bases. CDR3 in DNA: TGTGCCAGCAGCGTAACCGGGACAGTCAATAATTCACCCCTCCACTTT. Its translation is CASSVTGTVNNSPLHF.

Comments on this clonotype: One junction end does not reproduce the germline sequence, and a read error may be involved. This chain uses TRBV6-1 with TRBJ2-1, with 7 bases matching TRBD2. Germline V gene data show CDR1 as MNHNS and CDR2 as SASEGT. The CDR3 runs 14 residues. The CDR3 DNA reads as TGTGCCAGCAGTCCAAGGGGAGGGCCGGATGAGCAGTCCTTC. Encoded protein: CASSPRGGPDEQSF.

The chain carries TRBV20-1 and TRBJ1-1, with D unclear. V was clipped by 0 bases and J by 6 bases, with 11 bases between them. The germline V gene has CDR1 DFQATT and CDR2 SNEGSKA (reference sequence). This CDR3 has 13 amino acids. Here the CDR3 DNA reads TGCAGTGCTAGAGAGTCCGGGAGGCCTGAAGCTTTCTTT. Translation: CSARESGRPEAFF.

This clonotype was observed at least ten times. The chain employs TRBV18 and TRBJ1-1; D not resolved. Germline V gene data show CDR1 as KGHSH and CDR2 as LQKENI. V was clipped by 3 bases and J by 3 bases, with 8 bases between them. CDR3 length equals 13 residues. CDR3: CASSPIRDTEAFF. CDR3 DNA sequence: TGTGCCAGCTCACCGATCCGGGACACTGAAGCTTTCTTT.

The rearrangement links TRBV29-1 to TRBJ2-1, with D perhaps TRBD2 (6 bases). The germline V gene has CDR1 SQVTM and CDR2 ANQGSEA. Deletions cut 4 bases from V and 8 bases from J, with 27 bases between. The CDR3 totals 17 residues. The CDR3 sequence is CSVVVGTRAGGWYEQFF. In DNA, the CDR3 is TGCAGCGTTGTTGTCGGAACTCGGGCCGGGGGATGGTATGAGCAGTTCTTC.

The chain carries TRBV28 and TRBJ2-1; TRBD1 or TRBD2 may be the D gene (5 bases each). The CDR3 is 12 amino acids. Looked up from germline, CDR1 is MDHEN and CDR2 is SYDVKM. With 6 bases removed from V and 7 bases from J, the gap between germline ends came to 10 bases. CDR3 residues: CASRLWGNEQFF. Written as DNA, the CDR3 is TGTGCCAGCAGACTGTGGGGGAATGAGCAGTTCTTC.

Only a few counts were recorded for this clonotype. This chain links TRBV19 with TRBJ1-2; 8 positions match TRBD1. In germline, CDR1 is LNHDA, CDR2 SQIVND (reference sequence). With V trimmed by 9 bases and J by 6 bases, 12 bases remained unmatched. The CDR3 covers 14 residues. This chain's CDR3 is CASQKDREGDGYTF. For the CDR3, the DNA is TGTGCCAGCCAGAAGGACAGGGAGGGAGATGGCTACACCTTC.

This rearrangement joins TRBV3-1 to TRBJ2-7; 13 bases match TRBD2. From germline, CDR1 is LGHDT and CDR2 YNNKEL (reference sequence). V dropped 8 bases and J dropped 4; count of bases not matched to a gene: 11. The CDR3 contains 16 residues. The CDR3, as DNA: TGTGCCAGCGGCCGTGGACTAGCGGGAGATTTATACGAGCAGTACTTC. It is translated as CASGRGLAGDLYEQYF.

This clonotype was observed at least ten times. This rearrangement joins TRBV5-1 to TRBJ2-2; D gene uncertain. The CDR3 runs to 15 residues. V lost 1 base and J lost 2, with 9 bases in between. The germline V gene encodes CDR1 SGHRS and CDR2 YFSETQ. In DNA, the CDR3 is TGCGCCAGCAGCTTGAATGTGGTTAACACCGGGGAGCTGTTTTTT. Translated: CASSLNVVNTGELFF.

CDR3 coding DNA: TGTGCCAGCAGTTATAGCGGGGTGCGAACTCGCGAACCCACAGATACGCAGTATTTT. Protein: CASSYSGVRTREPTDTQYF. V and J are TRBV6-5 and TRBJ2-3; TRBD2 agrees at 8 bases. The CDR3 loop spans 19 amino acids. From germline, CDR1 is MNHEY and CDR2 SVGAGI. V lost 3 bases, J lost 2 bases, and 16 bases stayed unmatched.

This clonotype came up many times. The chain carries TRBV11-2 and TRBJ1-1; tentatively, D is TRBD1 (5 bases). The CDR3 is 14 residues long. V dropped 1 base and J dropped 6 bases, with 12 bases sitting between them. CDR1 and CDR2 from the germline V gene are SGHAT and FQNNGV. The CDR3 reads CASSLAGGKAEAFF. CDR3 nucleotides: TGTGCCAGCAGCTTAGCCGGGGGAAAGGCTGAAGCTTTCTTT.

The genes are TRBV12-3 or TRBV12-4 and TRBJ1-5; D uncertain. This CDR3 contains 15 residues. Trimming removed 1 base at V and 0 bases at J, with 7 bases between. CDR3 in amino acids: CASSLEQLSNQPQHF. CDR3 sequence (DNA): TGTGCCAGCAGTTTAGAACAGCTTAGCAATCAGCCCCAGCATTTT.

This clonotype was found a few times. The chain joins TRBV20-1 to TRBJ2-3; D uncertain. V was clipped by 6 bases and J by 3 bases, with 7 bases between them. Germline CDR1 reads DFQATT; CDR2 reads SNEGSKA (reference sequence). There are 11 residues in the CDR3. The CDR3 DNA sequence: TGCAGTGCCGATATAACAGATACGCAGTATTTT. Translation: CSADITDTQYF.

This clonotype came up a few times. The chain combines TRBV5-5 with TRBJ2-7, with TRBD1 as a possible D gene (7 bases). V shed 3 bases and J shed 2 bases, with 12 bases lying between them. The germline gives CDR1 SGHKS, CDR2 YYEKEE (reference sequence). The CDR3 has 14 amino acids. Here the CDR3 reads CASSWGGQAYEQYF. In nucleotides, the CDR3 is TGTGCCAGCAGCTGGGGAGGACAGGCCTACGAGCAGTACTTC.

This clonotype was detected only a few times. J is TRBJ2-5 and V is TRBV9; D is perhaps TRBD1 or TRBD2 (5 bases each). The CDR3 extends over 16 amino acids. Germline CDR1 SGDLS, CDR2 YYNGEE. Trimming removed 0 bases from V and 1 base from J, with 13 bases in between. The CDR3 DNA is TGTGCCAGCAGCGTAGCCACGAGGGGACCCCAAGAGACCCAGTACTTC. This encodes CASSVATRGPQETQYF.

The gene calls are TRBV19 and TRBJ2-2; tentatively, D is TRBD1 or TRBD2 (5 bases each). V dropped 6 bases and J dropped 3 bases, with 17 bases sitting between them. Germline V CDR1 and CDR2: LNHDA, SQIVND (reference sequence). The CDR3 is 16 residues long. The CDR3: CASRFGAGYHTGELFF. The CDR3 bases are TGTGCCAGTAGGTTCGGGGCGGGCTACCACACCGGGGAGCTGTTTTTT. Using reference TRBV19 and TRBJ2-2 for the parts outside the CDR3, the full variable domain is DGGITQSPKYLFRKEGQNVTLSCEQNLNHDAMYWYRQDPGQGLRLIYYSQIVNDFQKGDIAEGYSVSREKKESFPLTVTSAQKNPTAFYLCASRFGAGYHTGELFFGEGSRLTVL.

This clonotype showed up just a few times. The chain has TRBV20-1 and TRBJ1-1; D not certain. V lost 6 bases to trimming and J lost 5 bases, with 16 bases between them. The CDR3 spans 13 residues. The V gene's germline CDR1 is DFQATT and CDR2 SNEGSKA (reference sequence). CDR3 loop: CSAPLVGGTEAFF. The CDR3 DNA reads TGCAGTGCCCCATTGGTCGGTGGGACTGAAGCTTTCTTT.